The subject of this entry is one T cell receptor (beta chain). The antigen is unknown. The data stem from a study of cytomegalovirus exposure and HLA in healthy donors. When sampled, the donors appeared nominally healthy, though they likely had unrecorded immune exposures. Trimming cost V 5 bases and J 3 bases; bases outside gene matches: 16. Germline V gives CDR1 SEHNR, CDR2 FQNEAQ (reference sequence). CDR3 length equals 19 residues. Study conclusions and caveats: Reportedly, TCR beta sequences accurately predicted HLA-A and HLA-B alleles in most subjects.

The PCR used 60 Vbeta and 13 Jbeta primers. The method was immunoSEQ multiplex PCR; TCRdb's version includes in-frame clones alone and lacks a portion of them. The table records over 110,000 clones, approximately 80% of them present only once. The rearrangement uses TRBV7-9 and TRBJ2-1, with TRBD2 identical over 10 bases. This clonotype was sampled from a female donor in good health and CMV-seronegative. Sequences were obtained from PBMCs. CDR3 protein: CASSPDGRASGGLYNEQFF. The CDR3 DNA reads as TGTGCCAGCAGCCCAGACGGCCGGGCTAGCGGGGGCCTCTACAATGAGCAGTTCTTC.